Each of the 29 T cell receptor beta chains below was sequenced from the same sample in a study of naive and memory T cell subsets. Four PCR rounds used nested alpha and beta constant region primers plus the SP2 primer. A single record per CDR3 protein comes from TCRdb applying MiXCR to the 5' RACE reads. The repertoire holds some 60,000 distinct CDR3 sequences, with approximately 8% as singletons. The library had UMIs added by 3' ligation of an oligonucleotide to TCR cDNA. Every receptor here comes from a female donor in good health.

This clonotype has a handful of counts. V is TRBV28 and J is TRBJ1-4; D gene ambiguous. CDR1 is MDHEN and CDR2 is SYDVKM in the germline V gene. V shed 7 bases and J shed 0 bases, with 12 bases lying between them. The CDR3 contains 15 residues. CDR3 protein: CASNSQSATNEKLFF. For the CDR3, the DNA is TGTGCCAGCAACTCGCAATCTGCAACTAATGAAAAACTGTTTTTT.

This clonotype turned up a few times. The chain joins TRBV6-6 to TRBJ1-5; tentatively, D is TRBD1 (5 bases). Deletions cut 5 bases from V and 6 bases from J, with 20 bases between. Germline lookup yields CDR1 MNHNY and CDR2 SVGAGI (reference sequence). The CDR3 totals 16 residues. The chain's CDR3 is CASSPQLNRYFQPQHF. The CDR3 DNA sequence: TGTGCCAGCAGTCCACAATTAAACAGGTATTTTCAGCCCCAGCATTTT.

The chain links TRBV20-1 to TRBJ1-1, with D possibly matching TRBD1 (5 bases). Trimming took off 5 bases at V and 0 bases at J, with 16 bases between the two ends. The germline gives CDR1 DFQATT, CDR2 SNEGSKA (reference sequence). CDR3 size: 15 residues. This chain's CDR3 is CSAPRQGGLNTEAFF. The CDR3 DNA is TGCAGTGCTCCCCGTCAGGGAGGGTTGAACACTGAAGCTTTCTTT.

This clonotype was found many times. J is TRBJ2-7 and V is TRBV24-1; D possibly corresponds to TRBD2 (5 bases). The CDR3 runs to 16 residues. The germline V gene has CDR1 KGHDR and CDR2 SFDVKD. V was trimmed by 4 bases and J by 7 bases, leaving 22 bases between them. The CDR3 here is CATSDFLGGPGDEQYF. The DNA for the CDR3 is TGTGCCACCAGTGACTTTCTTGGCGGGCCCGGTGATGAGCAGTACTTC.

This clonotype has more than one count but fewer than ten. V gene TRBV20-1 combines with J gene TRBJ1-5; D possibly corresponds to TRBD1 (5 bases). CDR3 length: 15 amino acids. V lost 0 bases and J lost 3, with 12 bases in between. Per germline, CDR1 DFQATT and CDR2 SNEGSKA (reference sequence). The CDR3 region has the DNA TGCAGTGCTAGAGAGGAGGGGACCCCCAATCAGCCCCAGCATTTT. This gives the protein CSAREEGTPNQPQHF.

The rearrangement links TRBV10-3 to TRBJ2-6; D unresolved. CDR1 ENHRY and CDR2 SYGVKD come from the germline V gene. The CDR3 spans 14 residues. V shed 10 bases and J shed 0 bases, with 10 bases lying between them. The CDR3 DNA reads TGTGCCAGCGCCATGGACTCTGGGGCCAACGTCCTGACTTTC. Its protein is CASAMDSGANVLTF.

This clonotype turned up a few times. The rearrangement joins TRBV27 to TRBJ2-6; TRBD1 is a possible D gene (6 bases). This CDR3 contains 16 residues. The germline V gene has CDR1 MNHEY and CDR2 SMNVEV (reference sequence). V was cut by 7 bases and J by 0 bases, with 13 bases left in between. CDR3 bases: TGTGCCAGCACCTGGACAGTAAGCTCTGGGGCCAACGTCCTGACTTTC. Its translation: CASTWTVSSGANVLTF.

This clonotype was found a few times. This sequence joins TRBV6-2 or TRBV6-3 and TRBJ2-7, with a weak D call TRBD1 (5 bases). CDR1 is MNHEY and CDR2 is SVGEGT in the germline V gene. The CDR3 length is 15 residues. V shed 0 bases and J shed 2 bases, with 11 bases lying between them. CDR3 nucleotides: TGTGCCAGCAGTTACTCGCGGCAGGGAACCTACGAGCAGTACTTC. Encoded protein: CASSYSRQGTYEQYF.

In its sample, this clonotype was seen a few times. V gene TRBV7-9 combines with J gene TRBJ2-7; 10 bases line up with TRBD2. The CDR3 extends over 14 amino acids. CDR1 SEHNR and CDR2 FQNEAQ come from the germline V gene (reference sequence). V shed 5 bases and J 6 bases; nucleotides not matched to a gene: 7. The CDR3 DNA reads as TGTGCCAGCAGCCCAGCGGGAGGGGGCTTCGAGCAGTACTTC. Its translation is CASSPAGGGFEQYF.

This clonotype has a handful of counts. The CDR3 spells CASSSGTRQYEQYF. The CDR3, as DNA: TGTGCCAGCAGCTCAGGGACTCGACAATACGAGCAGTACTTC. The J gene is TRBJ2-7, the V gene TRBV3-1, with D perhaps TRBD2 (6 bases). V lost 5 bases to trimming and J lost 4 bases, with 15 bases between them. The CDR3 runs 14 residues. CDR1 LGHDT and CDR2 YNNKEL come from the germline V gene (reference sequence).

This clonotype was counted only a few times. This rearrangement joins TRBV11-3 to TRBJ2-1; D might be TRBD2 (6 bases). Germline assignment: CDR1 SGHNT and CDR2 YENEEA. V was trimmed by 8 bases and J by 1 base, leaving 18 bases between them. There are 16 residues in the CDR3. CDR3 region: CASSRRELASYNEQFF. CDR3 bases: TGTGCCAGCTCTCGCCGGGAGCTGGCATCCTACAATGAGCAGTTCTTC.

CDR3 residues: CASSPTGDSEAFF. The CDR3 bases are TGTGCCAGCAGCCCTACAGGGGATTCTGAAGCTTTCTTT. The gene calls are TRBV12-3 or TRBV12-4 and TRBJ1-1, with 7 bases matching TRBD1. The J segment lost 6 bases and the V segment lost 6 bases, leaving 7 bases of the junction unmatched. The length of the CDR3 is 13 residues.

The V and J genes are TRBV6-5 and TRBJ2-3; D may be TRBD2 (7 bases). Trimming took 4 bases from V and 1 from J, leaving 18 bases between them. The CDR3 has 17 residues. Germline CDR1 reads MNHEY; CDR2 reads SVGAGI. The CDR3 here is CASSSMFAGARTDTQYF. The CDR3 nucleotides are TGTGCCAGCAGTTCTATGTTCGCGGGGGCCCGCACAGATACGCAGTATTTT.

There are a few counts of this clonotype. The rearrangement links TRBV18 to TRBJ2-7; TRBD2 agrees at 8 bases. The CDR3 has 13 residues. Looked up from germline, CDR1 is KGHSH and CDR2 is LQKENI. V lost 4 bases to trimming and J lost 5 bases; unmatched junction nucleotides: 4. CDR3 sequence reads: CASSRTTSDEQYF. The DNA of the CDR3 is TGTGCCAGCTCACGGACGACTAGCGACGAGCAGTACTTC.

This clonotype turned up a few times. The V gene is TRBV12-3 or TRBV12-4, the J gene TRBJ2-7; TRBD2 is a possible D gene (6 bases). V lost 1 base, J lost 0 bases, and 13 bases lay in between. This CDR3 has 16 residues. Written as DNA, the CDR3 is TGTGCCAGCAGTTTAGAGGGCGGGATGGGCTCCTACGAGCAGTACTTC. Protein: CASSLEGGMGSYEQYF.

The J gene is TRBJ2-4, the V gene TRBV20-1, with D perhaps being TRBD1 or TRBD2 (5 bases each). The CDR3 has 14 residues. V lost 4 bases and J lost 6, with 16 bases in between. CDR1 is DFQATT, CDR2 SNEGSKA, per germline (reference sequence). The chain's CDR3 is CSAKLGTGRNIQYF. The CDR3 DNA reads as TGCAGTGCTAAGCTAGGGACCGGGCGAAACATTCAGTACTTC.

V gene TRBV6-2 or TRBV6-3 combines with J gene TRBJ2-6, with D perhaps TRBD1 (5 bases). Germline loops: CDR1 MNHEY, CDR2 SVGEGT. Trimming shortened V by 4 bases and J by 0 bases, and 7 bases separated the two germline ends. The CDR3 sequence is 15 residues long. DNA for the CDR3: TGTGCCAGCAGTTCGACAGACTCTGGGGCCAACGTCCTGACTTTC. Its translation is CASSSTDSGANVLTF.

CDR3 in amino acids: CASSLEGYGYTF. CDR3 nucleotide sequence: TGTGCCAGCAGCCTGGAAGGCTATGGCTACACCTTC. This chain links TRBV7-9 with TRBJ1-2; D is unclear. Trimming stripped 5 bases from V and 4 bases from J, with 8 bases between. In germline, CDR1 is SEHNR, CDR2 FQNEAQ (reference sequence). The length of the CDR3 is 12 residues.

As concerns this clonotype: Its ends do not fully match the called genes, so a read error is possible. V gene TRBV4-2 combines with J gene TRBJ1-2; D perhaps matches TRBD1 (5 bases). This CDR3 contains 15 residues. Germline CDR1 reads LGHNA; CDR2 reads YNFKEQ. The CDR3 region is CASSQEERGQGGYNF. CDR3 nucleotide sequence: TGTGCCAGCAGCCAAGAGGAGAGAGGGCAGGGCGGCTACAACTTC.

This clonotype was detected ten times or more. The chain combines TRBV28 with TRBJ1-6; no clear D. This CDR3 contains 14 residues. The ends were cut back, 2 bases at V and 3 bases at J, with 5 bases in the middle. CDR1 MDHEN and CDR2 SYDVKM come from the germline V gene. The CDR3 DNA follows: TGTGCCAGCAGTTTAAGTCTCTATAATTCACCCCTCCACTTT. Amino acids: CASSLSLYNSPLHF.

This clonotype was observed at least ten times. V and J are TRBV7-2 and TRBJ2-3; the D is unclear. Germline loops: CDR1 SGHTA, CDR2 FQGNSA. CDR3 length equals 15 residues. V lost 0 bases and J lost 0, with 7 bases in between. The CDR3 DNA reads TGTGCCAGCAGCTTAGCCAGGCGTAGCACAGATACGCAGTATTTT. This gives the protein CASSLARRSTDTQYF. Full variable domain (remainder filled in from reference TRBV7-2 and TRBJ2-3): GAGVSQSPSNKVTEKGKDVELRCDPISGHTALYWYRQSLGQGLEFLIYFQGNSAPDKSGLPSDRFSAERTGGSVSTLTIQRTQQEDSAVYLCASSLARRSTDTQYFGPGTRLTVL.

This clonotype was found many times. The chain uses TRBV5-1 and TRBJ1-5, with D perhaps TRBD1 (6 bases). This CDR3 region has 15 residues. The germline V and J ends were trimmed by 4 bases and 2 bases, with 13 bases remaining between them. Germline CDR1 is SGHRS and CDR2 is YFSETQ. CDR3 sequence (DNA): TGCGCCAGCAGCCCAGGGGTACAGGGCAATCAGCCCCAGCATTTT. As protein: CASSPGVQGNQPQHF.

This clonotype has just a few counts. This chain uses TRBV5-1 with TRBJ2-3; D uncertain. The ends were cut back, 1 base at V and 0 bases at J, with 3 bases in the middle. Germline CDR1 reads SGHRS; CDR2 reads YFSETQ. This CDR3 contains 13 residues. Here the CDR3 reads CASSLTSTDTQYF. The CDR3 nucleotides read TGCGCCAGCAGCTTGACTAGCACAGATACGCAGTATTTT.

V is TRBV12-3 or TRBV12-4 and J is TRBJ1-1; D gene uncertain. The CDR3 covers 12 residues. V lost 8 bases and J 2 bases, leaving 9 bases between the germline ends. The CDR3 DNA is TGTGCCAGCCCTTTGCCCAACACTGAAGCTTTCTTT. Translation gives CASPLPNTEAFF.

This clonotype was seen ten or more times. Here the CDR3 reads CSARRQSTEAFF. CDR3 bases: TGCAGTGCTCGGCGACAGTCCACTGAAGCTTTCTTT. The J gene is TRBJ1-1, the V gene TRBV20-1, with D possibly matching TRBD1 (5 bases). V was trimmed by 5 bases and J by 4 bases, leaving 11 bases between them. This CDR3 contains 12 residues. The germline V gene has CDR1 DFQATT and CDR2 SNEGSKA (reference sequence).

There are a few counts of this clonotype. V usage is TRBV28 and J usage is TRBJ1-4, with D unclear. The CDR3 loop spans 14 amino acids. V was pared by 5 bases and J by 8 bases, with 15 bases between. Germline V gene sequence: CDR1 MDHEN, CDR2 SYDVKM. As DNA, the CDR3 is TGTGCCAGCAGTCAGAACGGGGAAGGAGAAAAACTGTTTTTT. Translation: CASSQNGEGEKLFF.

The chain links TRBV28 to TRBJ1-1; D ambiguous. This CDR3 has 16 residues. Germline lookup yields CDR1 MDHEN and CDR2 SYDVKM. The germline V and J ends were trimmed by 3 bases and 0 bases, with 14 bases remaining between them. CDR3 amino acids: CASSFERATMNTEAFF. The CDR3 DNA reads TGTGCCAGCAGTTTTGAAAGGGCCACCATGAACACTGAAGCTTTCTTT.

The CDR3 is CASSPRDSLGFTDTQYF. The CDR3, as DNA: TGTGCCAGCAGCCCGCGGGACAGCCTGGGATTCACAGATACGCAGTATTTT. The chain links TRBV14 to TRBJ2-3; maybe TRBD1 (7 bases). From germline, CDR1 is SGHDN and CDR2 FVKESK. The CDR3 covers 17 residues. The V end was cut by 4 bases, the J end by 2 bases, with 19 bases between.

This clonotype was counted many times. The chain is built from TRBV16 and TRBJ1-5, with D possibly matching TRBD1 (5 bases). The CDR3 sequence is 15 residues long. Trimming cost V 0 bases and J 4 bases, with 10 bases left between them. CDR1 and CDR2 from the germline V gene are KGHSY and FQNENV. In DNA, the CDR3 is TGTGCCAGCAGCCAATCGGGGGACTGGAATCAGCCCCAGCATTTT. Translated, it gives CASSQSGDWNQPQHF.